Listed below are T cell receptor beta chains from one sample, sequenced in a study of cytomegalovirus exposure and HLA in healthy donors. Only in-frame clones appear in the TCRdb table, and some are missing; sequencing was by immunoSEQ multiplex PCR. The sample totals 95,000 to 110,000 clones. The sequenced sample consisted of PBMCs. These receptors were taken from a man aged 40-49 years in good health and CMV-seronegative. CDR3s include the opening cysteine and the closing phenylalanine or tryptophan. Each record gives: V gene, J gene, D gene, CDR3 DNA, CDR3 protein. The D gene is left open where the match is weak.

>TRBV19|TRBJ1-2|TRBD1
TGTGCCAGTAGTAGAAGGACAGGGGAGAACTATGGCTACACCTTC
CASSRRTGENYGYTF
>TRBV28|TRBJ1-5|TRBD1
TGTGCCAGCAGGGGACAGGTTAATCAGCCCCAGCATTTT
CASRGQVNQPQHF
>TRBV5-1|TRBJ2-3|.
TGCGCCAGCAGCTTGACTAGTCCGGTCACAGATACGCAGTATTTT
CASSLTSPVTDTQYF
>TRBV21-1|TRBJ1-5|.
TGTGCCAGCAGCACATACCGGGACAGGAGCAATCAGCCCCAGCATTTT
CASSTYRDRSNQPQHF
>TRBV7-8|TRBJ2-2|.
TGTGCCAGCAGCTTAGGCACGGCGGGTTACGGGGAGCTGTTTTTT
CASSLGTAGYGELFF
>TRBV6-5|TRBJ2-7|.
TGTGCCAGCAGTTACGCCCAGGGGCCTTCCTACGAGCAGTACTTC
CASSYAQGPSYEQYF
>TRBV6-1|TRBJ2-1|TRBD1
TGTGCCACCAATCGGGACAGGGGATTCAATGAGCAGCTCTTC
CATNRDRGFNEQLF
>TRBV11-2|TRBJ1-2|.
TGTGCCAGCAGCTTAGAGGCGGGGGTAAACTATGGCTACACCTTC
CASSLEAGVNYGYTF
>TRBV6-6|TRBJ2-1|TRBD2
TGTGCCAGCAGTTGGACTAGCGGGAGTGGAAATGAGCAGTTCTTC
CASSWTSGSGNEQFF
>TRBV7-2|TRBJ1-5|.
TGTGCCAGCAGCCCAACGCGGGGGAATCAGCCCCAGCATTTT
CASSPTRGNQPQHF
>TRBV18|TRBJ2-7|.
TGTGCCAGCTCACCCCAGGATAGTGGGGAGCAGTACTTC
CASSPQDSGEQYF
>TRBV18|TRBJ2-5|TRBD1
TGTGCCAGCTCACCACCCCCCCAGGGGGCATGGTACCAAGAGACCCAGTACTTC
CASSPPPQGAWYQETQYF
>TRBV18|TRBJ2-1|.
TGTGCCAGCTCACCACCTCAGGGCGAAAGAATTGAGCAGTTCTTC
CASSPPQGERIEQFF
>TRBV28|TRBJ1-5|TRBD1
TGTGCCACGGACAGGGGCAATCAGCCCCAGCATTTT
CATDRGNQPQHF